Given below is one T cell receptor beta chain in context. This sample is part of a study of shared clonotypes between healthy human individuals. Study information: Every donor yielded three CD4 naive, three CD4 memory, two CD8 naive and one CD8 memory plate.

The repertoire was sequenced with immunoSEQ multiplex PCR; TCRdb's copy has only in-frame clones and lacks some. Of around 2.5 million clones in the sample, roughly 93% were seen once. Per the germline V gene, CDR1 is SGDLS and CDR2 is YYNGEE. This CDR3 spans 18 amino acids. V lost 3 bases to trimming and J lost 1 base; unmatched junction nucleotides: 14. The sequence was obtained from a man aged 18 to 30 in good health. Some clones in this sample may be carry-over from other donors' samples. This chain links TRBV9 with TRBJ2-7; 9 nucleotides align to TRBD2. The sequencing input was naive CD4+ T cells from PBMCs. The subset denotes: CD45RA+ positively selected. CDR3 bases: TGTGCCAGCAGCGCCTCTGTAGGGGGTAGCGGGAGTTCCTACGAGCAGTACTTC. Protein product: CASSASVGGSGSSYEQYF.